Below, one T cell receptor (beta chain) is given with its context. Generated by immunoSEQ multiplex PCR, the TCRdb table keeps only in-frame clones and is missing some. The sample has 550,000 to 800,000 clones, less than 85% seen once. The source of the sample is a study of shared clonotypes between healthy human individuals. Sample: memory CD4+ T cells sorted from blood. Subset in this sample: CD45RA-negative fraction. This clonotype originated in a woman aged 25-40 years in good health.

The CDR3 reads CASSQDSGAANEKLFF. The CDR3 DNA follows: TGCGCCAGCAGCCAAGATTCCGGGGCTGCTAATGAAAAACTGTTTTTT. This chain uses TRBV4-1 with TRBJ1-4, with D tentatively TRBD1 (5 bases). Trimming took off 0 bases at V and 3 bases at J, with 11 bases between the two ends. The CDR3 runs 16 residues. Germline-derived CDR1 and CDR2 are MGHRA and YSYEKL.